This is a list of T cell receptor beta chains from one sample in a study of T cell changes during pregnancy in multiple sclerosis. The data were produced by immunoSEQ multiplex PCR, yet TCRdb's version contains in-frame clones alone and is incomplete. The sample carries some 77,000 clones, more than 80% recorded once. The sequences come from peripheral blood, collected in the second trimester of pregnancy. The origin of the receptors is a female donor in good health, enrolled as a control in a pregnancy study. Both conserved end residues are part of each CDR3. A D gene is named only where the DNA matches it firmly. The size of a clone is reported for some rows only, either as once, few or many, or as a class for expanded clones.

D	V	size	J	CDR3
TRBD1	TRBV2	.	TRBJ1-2	CASSNTGGGYGYTF
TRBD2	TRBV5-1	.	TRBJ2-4	CASSRREGNIQYF
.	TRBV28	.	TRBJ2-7	CASSFMGAYDEQYF
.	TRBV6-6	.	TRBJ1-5	CASSPDRRRPQHF
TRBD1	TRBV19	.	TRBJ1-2	CASSPQDRVGYTF
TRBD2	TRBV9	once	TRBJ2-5	CASSSTSGGETQYF
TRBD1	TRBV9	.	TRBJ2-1	CASSVGTGQRDEQFF
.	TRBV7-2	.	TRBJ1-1	CASSFDGQGEAFF
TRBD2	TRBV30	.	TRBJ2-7	CAWSERGEQYF
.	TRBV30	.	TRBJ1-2	CACVPPGTLVNYGYTF